The text below deals with one T cell receptor beta chain. The data originate from a study of T-cell memory formation after mild COVID-19. In germline, CDR1 is LGHDT, CDR2 YNNKEL (reference sequence). The CDR3 length is 15 residues. Trimming took 1 base from V and 4 from J, leaving 13 bases between them. TCRalpha and TCRbeta libraries used 5'RACE with constant-segment primers and UMIs. TCRdb re-derived calls from the 5' RACE reads in MiXCR, one entry per CDR3 protein. The table shows some 450,000 distinct CDR3 sequences, with about 19% occurring only once. The sample taken for sequencing was PBMCs or a T cell subset sorted from them (not recorded which). This TCR was sampled from an adult woman who had mild COVID-19 (a few samples of this study predate the infection). Cell type and time point are not known. The chain carries TRBV3-1 and TRBJ1-2; no clear D. The CDR3 nucleotides read TGTGCCAGCAGCCAAGCTTCTTCGGCAGCCTATGGCTACACCTTC. It encodes CASSQASSAAYGYTF.